Included here is one TCR beta chain sequence, with context. From the RACE reads, TCRdb called clonotypes with MiXCR, one entry per CDR3 protein. The profile shows 300,000 to 350,000 distinct CDR3 sequences, around 6.9% of them singletons. The CDR3 has 14 amino acids. Germline V gene lookup returns CDR1 LGHNA and CDR2 YSLEER. V gave up 6 bases and J gave up 4 bases; unmatched junction bases: 7. These data belong to a study of human T cells and chemical hapten exposure. Time point defined: patch test 1, 2 weeks after DPC sensitization. The treatment was: therapeutic diphenylcyclopropenone sensitization with weekly scalp DPC.

This chain connects TRBV4-3 to TRBJ2-3, with TRBD1 matching over 7 bases. Sequenced material: whole blood, taken in connection with sensitization to the hapten diphenylcyclopropenone (DPC). The TCR was taken from a young woman with alopecia areata. Some clones in this sample may be carry-over from other donors' samples. The CDR3 region is CASSQITGADTQYF. The CDR3 region has the DNA TGCGCCAGCAGTCAAATTACAGGGGCAGATACGCAGTATTTT.